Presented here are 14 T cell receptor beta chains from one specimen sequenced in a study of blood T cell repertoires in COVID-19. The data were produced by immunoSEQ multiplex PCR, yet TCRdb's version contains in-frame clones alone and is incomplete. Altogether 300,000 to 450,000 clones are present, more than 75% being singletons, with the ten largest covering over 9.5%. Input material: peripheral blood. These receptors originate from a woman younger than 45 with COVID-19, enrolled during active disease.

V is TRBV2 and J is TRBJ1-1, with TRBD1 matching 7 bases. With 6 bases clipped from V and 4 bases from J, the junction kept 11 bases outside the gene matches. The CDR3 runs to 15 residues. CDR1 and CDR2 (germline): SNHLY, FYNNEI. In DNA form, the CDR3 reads TGTGCCAGCAGCCGAAGTACAGGGGTGGCCACTGAAGCTTTCTTT. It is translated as CASSRSTGVATEAFF.

CDR3 region: CASSSPGQNYGYTF. In DNA, the CDR3 is TGTGCCAGCAGCTCCCCGGGACAGAACTATGGCTACACCTTC. V and J are TRBV5-4 and TRBJ1-2; 7 bases fit TRBD1. The length of the CDR3 is 14 residues. The ends lost 3 bases at V and 2 bases at J; junction bases unmatched: 4. Germline V lookup: CDR1 SGHNT, CDR2 YYREEE (reference sequence).

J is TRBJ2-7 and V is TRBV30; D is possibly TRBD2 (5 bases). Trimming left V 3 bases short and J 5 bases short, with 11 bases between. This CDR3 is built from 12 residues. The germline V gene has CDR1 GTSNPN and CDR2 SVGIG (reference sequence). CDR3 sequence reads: CAWSRGPHEQYF. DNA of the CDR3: TGTGCCTGGAGCCGAGGGCCACACGAGCAGTACTTC.

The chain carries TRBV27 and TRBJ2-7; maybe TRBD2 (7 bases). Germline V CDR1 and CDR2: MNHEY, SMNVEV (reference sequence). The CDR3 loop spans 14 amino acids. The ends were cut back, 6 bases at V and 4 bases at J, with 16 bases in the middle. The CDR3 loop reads CASRGGGLKYEQYF. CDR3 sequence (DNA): TGTGCCAGCAGGGGAGGGGGGCTTAAGTACGAGCAGTACTTC.

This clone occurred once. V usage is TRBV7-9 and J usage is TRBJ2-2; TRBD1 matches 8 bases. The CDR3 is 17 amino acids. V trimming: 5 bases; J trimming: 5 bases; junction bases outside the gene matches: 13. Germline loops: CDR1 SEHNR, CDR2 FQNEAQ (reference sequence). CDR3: CASSNPLDRDSTGELFF. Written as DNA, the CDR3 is TGTGCCAGCAGCAATCCGCTGGACAGGGACTCTACCGGGGAGCTGTTTTTT. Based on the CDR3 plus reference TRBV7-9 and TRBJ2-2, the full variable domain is DTGVSQNPRHKITKRGQNVTFRCDPISEHNRLYWYRQTLGQGPEFLTYFQNEAQLEKSRLLSDRFSAERPKGSFSTLEIQRTEQGDSAMYLCASSNPLDRDSTGELFFGEGSRLTVL.

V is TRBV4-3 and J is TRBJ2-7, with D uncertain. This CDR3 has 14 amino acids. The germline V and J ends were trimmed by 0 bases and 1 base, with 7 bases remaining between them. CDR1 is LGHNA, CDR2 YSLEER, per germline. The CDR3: CASSQDGSSYEQYF. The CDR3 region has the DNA TGCGCCAGCAGCCAAGATGGCTCTTCCTACGAGCAGTACTTC.

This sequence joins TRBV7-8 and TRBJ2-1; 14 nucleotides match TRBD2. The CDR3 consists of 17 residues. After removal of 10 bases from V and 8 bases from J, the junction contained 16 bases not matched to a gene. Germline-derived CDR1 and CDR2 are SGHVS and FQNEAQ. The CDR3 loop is CAIALGGLAGDGDEQFF. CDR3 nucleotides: TGTGCCATCGCCCTCGGGGGACTAGCGGGAGATGGGGATGAGCAGTTCTTC. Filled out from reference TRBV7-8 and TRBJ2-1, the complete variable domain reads GAGVSQSPRYKVAKRGQDVALRCDPISGHVSLFWYQQALGQGPEFLTYFQNEAQLDKSGLPSDRFFAERPEGSVSTLKIQRTQQEDSAVYLCAIALGGLAGDGDEQFFGPGTRLTVL.

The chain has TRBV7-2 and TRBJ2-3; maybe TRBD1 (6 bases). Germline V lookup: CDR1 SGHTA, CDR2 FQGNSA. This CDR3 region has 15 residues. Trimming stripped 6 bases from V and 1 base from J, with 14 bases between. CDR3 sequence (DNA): TGTGCCAGCAGTTCCCGGGACATACGCACAGATACGCAGTATTTT. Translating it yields CASSSRDIRTDTQYF.

In DNA form, the CDR3 reads TGTGCCAGCAGCTTAAGTCCGGGAGTCGCCTACAATGAGCAGTTCTTC. Translating gives CASSLSPGVAYNEQFF. The chain couples TRBV7-3 to TRBJ2-1, with a tentative D call TRBD2 (6 bases). Trimming took off 1 base at V and 2 bases at J, with 12 bases between the two ends. The CDR3 runs 16 residues. The V gene's germline CDR1 is SGHTA and CDR2 FQGTGA.

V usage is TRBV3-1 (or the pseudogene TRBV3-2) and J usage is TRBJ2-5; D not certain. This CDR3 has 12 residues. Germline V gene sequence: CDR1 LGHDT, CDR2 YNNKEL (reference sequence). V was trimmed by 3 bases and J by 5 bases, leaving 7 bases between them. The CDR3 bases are TGTGCCAGCAGCCAGAAAGAGGAGACCCAGTACTTC. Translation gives CASSQKEETQYF.

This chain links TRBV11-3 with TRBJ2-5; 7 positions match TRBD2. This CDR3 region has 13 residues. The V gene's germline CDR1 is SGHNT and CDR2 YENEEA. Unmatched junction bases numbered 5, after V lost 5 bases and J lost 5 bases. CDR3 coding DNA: TGTGCCAGCAGCCGCGGGGGTTGGGAGACCCAGTACTTC. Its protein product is CASSRGGWETQYF.

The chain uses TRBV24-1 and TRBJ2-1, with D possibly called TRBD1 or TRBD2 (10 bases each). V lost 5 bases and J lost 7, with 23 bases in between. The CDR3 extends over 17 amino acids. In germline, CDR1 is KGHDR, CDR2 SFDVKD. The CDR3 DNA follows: TGTGCCACCAGTGGACAGGGGGCTGGACTAGCGGCTAATGAGCAGTTCTTC. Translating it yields CATSGQGAGLAANEQFF.

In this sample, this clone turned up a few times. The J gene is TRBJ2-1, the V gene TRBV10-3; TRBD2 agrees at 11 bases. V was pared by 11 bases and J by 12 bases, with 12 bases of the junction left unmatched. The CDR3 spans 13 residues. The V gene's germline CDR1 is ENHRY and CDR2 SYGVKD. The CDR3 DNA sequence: TGTGCCTGCGGGGGTAGCGGGAGGGGGTGGCAGTTCTTC. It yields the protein CACGGSGRGWQFF.

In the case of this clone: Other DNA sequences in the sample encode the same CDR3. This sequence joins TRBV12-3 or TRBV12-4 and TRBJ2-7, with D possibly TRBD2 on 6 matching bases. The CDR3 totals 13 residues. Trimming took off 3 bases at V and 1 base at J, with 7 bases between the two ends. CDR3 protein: CASSFGGSYEQYF. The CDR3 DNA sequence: TGTGCCAGCAGTTTCGGGGGTTCCTACGAGCAGTACTTC.